Here is one T cell receptor (beta chain) with its context. Per the germline V gene, CDR1 is SGDLS and CDR2 is YYNGEE. The ends lost 3 bases at V and 5 bases at J; junction bases unmatched: 5. CDR3 length equals 14 residues. This specimen belongs to a study of regulatory T cells in long-lasting Graves disease. Construction of TCR beta libraries relied on iRepertoire HTBI primers and on Arm-PCR targeting CDR3 regions. TCRdb reanalysed the multiplex PCR reads using MiXCR and keeps one entry per CDR3 protein. Here the sample spans more than 300,000 distinct CDR3 sequences, roughly 16% being singletons. Time point reported: newly diagnosed GD, antithyroid drugs for less than 3 months. The TCR library was made from RNA extracted from PBMCs. The sample was also linked to a second study, of T cells in Graves' hyperthyroidism and ophthalmopathy. Turning to that study: Researchers barred patients who had uncontrolled infection, other autoimmune disease, pregnancy or lactation.

The TCR sequence derives from a young woman with Graves disease. The rearrangement uses TRBV9 and TRBJ2-7; 10 bases map to TRBD1. The sample consisted of peripheral blood mononuclear cells (PBMCs), taken at new diagnosis, from a patient treated with antithyroid drugs. The CDR3 DNA sequence: TGTGCCAGCAGCGCGGGACAGGGGTGGAACGAGCAGTACTTC. Translated, it gives CASSAGQGWNEQYF.